This passage covers 31 T cell receptor beta chains from one sample sequenced in a study of cytomegalovirus exposure and HLA in healthy donors. Produced via immunoSEQ multiplex PCR; TCRdb's table is partial and in-frame only. Of around 100,000 clones in the sample, 85% are singletons; the top ten hold approximately 20%. The sequencing input was PBMCs. These receptors came from a man younger than 35 in good health and CMV-seropositive.

The chain carries TRBV29-1 and TRBJ2-1, with 7 bases lining up with TRBD1. This CDR3 has 14 amino acids. From germline, CDR1 is SQVTM and CDR2 ANQGSEA. With V trimmed by 6 bases and J by 0 bases, 5 bases remained unmatched. The DNA for the CDR3 is TGCAGCGTAACAGGGGTGCCCTCCTACAATGAGCAGTTCTTC. It specifies CSVTGVPSYNEQFF.

The rearrangement joins TRBV2 to TRBJ2-1, with D possibly being TRBD2 (6 bases). The germline gives CDR1 SNHLY, CDR2 FYNNEI. The V and J ends lost 7 bases and 10 bases respectively, with 14 bases between them. The CDR3 sequence is 12 residues long. The CDR3 DNA follows: TGTGCCAGCATCGGCGGGGTGTGGGAGCAGTTCTTC. This encodes CASIGGVWEQFF.

The chain combines TRBV28 with TRBJ1-5; 9 nucleotides agree with TRBD1. This CDR3 spans 17 amino acids. Germline-derived CDR1 and CDR2 are MDHEN and SYDVKM. V was pared by 1 base and J by 7 bases, with 11 bases of the junction left unmatched. The CDR3 protein is CASSLSPGQGGGQPQHF. The CDR3 DNA reads as TGTGCCAGCAGTTTATCACCGGGACAGGGCGGAGGACAGCCCCAGCATTTT.

CDR3 sequence reads: CASRRRRDTDTQYF. The CDR3, as DNA: TGTGCCAGCAGAAGGCGCAGGGACACAGATACGCAGTATTTT. The chain couples TRBV2 to TRBJ2-3; possibly TRBD1 for D (5 bases). Germline values: CDR1 SNHLY, CDR2 FYNNEI. Trimming took 6 bases from V and 2 from J, leaving 12 bases between them. The CDR3 consists of 14 residues.

This chain joins TRBV28 and TRBJ2-7, with 9 bases aligning to TRBD1. CDR3 length equals 15 residues. In germline, CDR1 is MDHEN, CDR2 SYDVKM. V lost 5 bases and J lost 1; bases outside the gene matches: 6. The CDR3 nucleotides read TGTGCCAGCAGTCCCTCGGGACAGGGATCCTACGAGCAGTACTTC. Its protein product is CASSPSGQGSYEQYF. Drawing the rest from reference TRBV28 and TRBJ2-7, the complete variable domain is DVKVTQSSRYLVKRTGEKVFLECVQDMDHENMFWYRQDPGLGLRLIYFSYDVKMKEKGDIPEGYSVSREKKERFSLILESASTNQTSMYLCASSPSGQGSYEQYFGPGTRLTVT.

This sequence joins TRBV7-9 and TRBJ1-3; D is unresolved. CDR1 is SEHNR and CDR2 is FQNEAQ in the germline V gene (reference sequence). There are 16 residues in the CDR3. V dropped 1 base and J dropped 0 bases, with 10 bases sitting between them. CDR3: CASSLGGVASGNTIYF. CDR3 nucleotides: TGTGCCAGCAGCTTAGGAGGCGTCGCCTCTGGAAACACCATATATTTT.

This chain links TRBV7-9 with TRBJ2-7; TRBD2 agrees at 15 bases. The trim removed 6 bases at V and 0 bases at J, leaving 9 bases unmatched. The CDR3 contains 18 residues. Per germline, CDR1 SEHNR and CDR2 FQNEAQ (reference sequence). CDR3 coding DNA: TGTGCCAGCAGACGGACTAGCGGGAGGGCCTCGGCCTCCTACGAGCAGTACGTC. This translates into CASRRTSGRASASYEQYV.

This sequence joins TRBV27 and TRBJ2-1; 7 nucleotides line up with TRBD2. The germline gives CDR1 MNHEY, CDR2 SMNVEV (reference sequence). V lost 9 bases to trimming and J lost 5 bases; unmatched junction nucleotides: 10. The CDR3 length is 14 residues. The CDR3 is CASSAAGDHNEQFF. For the CDR3, the DNA is TGTGCCAGTAGCGCGGCGGGAGACCACAATGAGCAGTTCTTC.

The CDR3, as DNA: TGCGCCAGCAGTGAGACAGGGGGCTACGAGCAGTACTTC. Residues: CASSETGGYEQYF. The chain joins TRBV10-1 to TRBJ2-7, with 8 bases that match TRBD1. This CDR3 comprises 13 residues. Germline trimming cut 2 bases from V and 3 bases from J; bases unmatched to any gene: 0. The germline V gene encodes CDR1 WNHNN and CDR2 SYGVQD (reference sequence).

This chain joins TRBV5-5 and TRBJ2-7, with D perhaps matching TRBD1 (6 bases). The germline V and J ends were trimmed by 4 bases and 5 bases, with 22 bases remaining between them. CDR1 and CDR2 from the germline V gene are SGHKS and YYEKEE (reference sequence). This CDR3 has 16 residues. In DNA form, the CDR3 reads TGTGCCAGCAGCCCCTACCTGGGCAGGGGAGATAACGAGCAGTACGTC. Translating gives CASSPYLGRGDNEQYV.

This sequence joins TRBV5-4 and TRBJ2-5; tentative D call: TRBD1 (5 bases). Germline V gene data show CDR1 as SGHNT and CDR2 as YYREEE (reference sequence). Trimming left V 4 bases short and J 1 base short, with 8 bases between. There are 13 residues in the CDR3. CDR3 protein: CASSRDSQETQYF. As DNA, the CDR3 is TGTGCCAGCAGCCGAGACAGCCAAGAGACCCAGTACTTC. Using reference TRBV5-4 and TRBJ2-5 for the parts outside the CDR3, the full variable domain is ETGVTQSPTHLIKTRGQQVTLRCSSQSGHNTVSWYQQALGQGPQFIFQYYREEENGRGNFPPRFSGLQFPNYSSELNVNALELDDSALYLCASSRDSQETQYFGPGTRLLVL.

The chain combines TRBV27 with TRBJ2-1; D not certain. Germline CDR1 and CDR2: MNHEY and SMNVEV (reference sequence). The V and J ends lost 1 base and 6 bases respectively, with 4 bases between them. This CDR3 has 12 residues. CDR3 DNA: TGTGCCAGCAGTTTATACGGCAATGAGCAGTTCTTC. Residues: CASSLYGNEQFF.

The rearrangement links TRBV7-2 to TRBJ1-2; tentative D call: TRBD1 (6 bases). V lost 3 bases and J lost 7, with 18 bases in between. The CDR3 contains 15 residues. Germline values: CDR1 SGHTA, CDR2 FQGNSA. The CDR3 sequence: CASSFRGGGRGGYTF. For the CDR3, the DNA is TGTGCCAGCAGCTTCCGAGGGGGGGGCAGAGGTGGCTACACCTTC.

This clone was seen more than once but under ten times. J is TRBJ2-7 and V is TRBV30, with TRBD1 identical over 9 bases. The V segment lost 2 bases and the J segment 2 bases; nucleotides outside the gene matches: 4. Germline V gene lookup returns CDR1 GTSNPN and CDR2 SVGIG (reference sequence). The CDR3 is 14 amino acids. The CDR3 coding sequence is TGTGCCTGGAGTTTCTACAGGGGGCCCTACGAGCAGTACTTC. Its translation is CAWSFYRGPYEQYF. The variable domain in full, completed from reference TRBV30 and TRBJ2-7, reads SQTIHQWPATLVQPVGSPLSLECTVEGTSNPNLYWYRQAAGRGLQLLFYSVGIGQISSEVPQNLSASRPQDRQFILSSKKLLLSDSGFYLCAWSFYRGPYEQYFGPGTRLTVT.

The rearrangement links TRBV5-1 to TRBJ2-1; 9 bases align to TRBD2. Trimming cost V 4 bases and J 5 bases; bases outside gene matches: 10. CDR3 length equals 16 residues. The germline V gene has CDR1 SGHRS and CDR2 YFSETQ. The CDR3 here is CASSRRGGGLNNEQFF. The CDR3 DNA reads as TGCGCCAGCAGCCGGCGCGGGGGGGGACTTAACAATGAGCAGTTCTTC.

A few counts support this clone. This chain links TRBV2 with TRBJ1-1; 7 bases fit TRBD1. The ends lost 5 bases at V and 4 bases at J; junction bases unmatched: 4. The germline V gene encodes CDR1 SNHLY and CDR2 FYNNEI. The CDR3 loop spans 13 amino acids. CDR3 sequence (DNA): TGTGCCAGCAGTACCCAGGGGGGCACTGAAGCTTTCTTT. It specifies CASSTQGGTEAFF.

The chain has TRBV5-4 and TRBJ2-1; no clear D gene. CDR3 length equals 15 residues. The V gene lost 3 bases and the J gene lost 3 bases, with 13 bases spanning the gap. Germline CDR1 is SGHNT and CDR2 is YYREEE (reference sequence). Here the CDR3 reads CASSSGPAHYNEQFF. CDR3 DNA: TGTGCCAGCAGCTCGGGTCCCGCCCACTACAATGAGCAGTTCTTC.

This sequence joins TRBV27 and TRBJ1-1, with 12 bases identical to TRBD1. CDR1 is MNHEY, CDR2 SMNVEV, per germline (reference sequence). V shed 5 bases and J 5 bases; nucleotides not matched to a gene: 6. CDR3 size: 15 residues. This CDR3 is CASSGGQGAWTEAFF. The DNA of the CDR3 is TGTGCCAGCAGTGGGGGACAGGGGGCGTGGACTGAAGCTTTCTTT.

The rearrangement joins TRBV7-9 to TRBJ2-5, with TRBD2 matching 11 bases. The CDR3 contains 18 residues. Germline V CDR1 and CDR2: SEHNR, FQNEAQ (reference sequence). V lost 1 base and J lost 4; bases outside the gene matches: 11. The CDR3 DNA reads as TGTGCCAGCAGCTTAGTGGGTAGCGGGAGGGCCGTCGGAGAGACCCAGTACTTC. Protein sequence: CASSLVGSGRAVGETQYF.

This clone was counted only a few times. This rearrangement joins TRBV6-6 to TRBJ1-5; no clear D gene. The CDR3 runs to 13 residues. In germline, CDR1 is MNHNY, CDR2 SVGAGI (reference sequence). V shed 5 bases and J shed 4 bases, with 9 bases lying between them. The CDR3 DNA reads as TGTGCCAGCAGTGGTTCAGAAAATCAGCCCCAGCATTTT. This gives the protein CASSGSENQPQHF.

This chain uses TRBV18 with TRBJ2-3; TRBD2 agrees at 12 bases. V shed 6 bases and J 1 base; nucleotides not matched to a gene: 5. The germline V gene encodes CDR1 KGHSH and CDR2 LQKENI. CDR3 length: 16 residues. CDR3 sequence: CASSPRTSGGTDTQYF. In DNA, the CDR3 is TGTGCCAGCTCCCCCCGGACTAGCGGGGGCACAGATACGCAGTATTTT.

The chain links TRBV30 to TRBJ2-5; 12 positions match TRBD2. Germline lookup yields CDR1 GTSNPN and CDR2 SVGIG (reference sequence). CDR3 length equals 15 residues. J lost 2 bases, V lost 2 bases, and 3 bases had no gene match. CDR3: CAWSFGLAGQETQYF. The CDR3 DNA reads TGTGCCTGGAGTTTCGGACTAGCGGGGCAAGAGACCCAGTACTTC.

V usage is TRBV18 and J usage is TRBJ2-4, with 7 nucleotides matching TRBD1. With V trimmed by 1 base and J by 7 bases, 7 bases remained unmatched. The germline V gene has CDR1 KGHSH and CDR2 LQKENI. The CDR3 sequence is 15 residues long. CDR3 coding DNA: TGTGCCAGCTCACCACTTTCACAGGGGATCAACATTCAGTACTTC. Its protein product is CASSPLSQGINIQYF.

The rearrangement links TRBV15 to TRBJ1-2; 10 bases are a match to TRBD1. The J segment lost 5 bases and the V segment lost 0 bases, leaving 6 bases of the junction unmatched. Germline assignment: CDR1 LNHNV and CDR2 YYDKDF (reference sequence). The CDR3 runs to 16 residues. The CDR3: CATSRDGGQGGYGYTF. CDR3 DNA sequence: TGTGCCACCAGCAGAGATGGAGGACAGGGGGGATATGGCTACACCTTC. Full variable domain (outside the CDR3, taken from reference TRBV15 and TRBJ1-2): DAMVIQNPRYQVTQFGKPVTLSCSQTLNHNVMYWYQQKSSQAPKLLFHYYDKDFNNEADTPDNFQSRRPNTSFCFLDIRSPGLGDTAMYLCATSRDGGQGGYGYTFGSGTRLTVV.

J is TRBJ2-7 and V is TRBV7-2; D might be TRBD1 or TRBD2, each matching 6 bases. Germline loops: CDR1 SGHTA, CDR2 FQGNSA. Trimming cost V 5 bases and J 7 bases, with 15 bases left between them. The CDR3 extends over 13 amino acids. Here the CDR3 DNA reads TGTGCCAGCAGCCCTGGAAGGGGGAGGGAGCAGTACGTC. Translating it yields CASSPGRGREQYV.

The rearrangement uses TRBV4-2 and TRBJ2-1; TRBD2 matches 12 bases. This CDR3 comprises 17 residues. J gave up 9 bases and V 0 bases, and 9 bases lay outside the gene matches. Germline values: CDR1 LGHNA, CDR2 YNFKEQ. For the CDR3, the DNA is TGTGCCAGCAGCCAAGAGACTAGCGGGAGTATCTGGGCTGAGCAGTTCTTC. Translating gives CASSQETSGSIWAEQFF.

This clone was detected once. This chain uses TRBV9 with TRBJ2-1; weak D call: TRBD2 (6 bases). Germline CDR1 reads SGDLS; CDR2 reads YYNGEE. The CDR3 is made up of 15 amino acids. Trimming removed 1 base at V and 3 bases at J, with 11 bases between. The CDR3 sequence: CASSVRETYYNEQFF. DNA of the CDR3: TGTGCCAGCAGCGTACGGGAGACCTACTACAATGAGCAGTTCTTC.

CDR3 DNA sequence: TGTGCCAGCAGCTTTACTACAGGGGCCTACGAGCAGTACGTC. Residues: CASSFTTGAYEQYV. The chain is built from TRBV11-1 and TRBJ2-7; 7 positions agree with TRBD1. Germline CDR1 reads SGHAT; CDR2 reads FQDESV (reference sequence). V gave up 3 bases and J gave up 2 bases; unmatched junction bases: 4. The CDR3 is 14 amino acids.

V gene TRBV6-6 combines with J gene TRBJ2-5, with D unresolved. V lost 2 bases, J lost 2 bases, and 9 bases lay in between. This CDR3 contains 14 residues. The V gene's germline CDR1 is MNHNY and CDR2 SVGAGI (reference sequence). The CDR3, as DNA: TGTGCCAGCAGTTACAACAGAGCTCAAGAGACCCAGTACTTC. Its translation is CASSYNRAQETQYF.

A word on this clone: The same CDR3 arises from other DNA sequences in this sample as well. The chain is built from TRBV4-1 and TRBJ2-7; D is perhaps TRBD1 (5 bases). The CDR3 length is 13 residues. Germline V gene sequence: CDR1 MGHRA, CDR2 YSYEKL. V was shortened by 1 base and J by 9 bases, with 13 bases between the two germline ends. DNA of the CDR3: TGCGCCAGCAGCCAAGCCCTACAGGTCCCGCAGTACGTC. Translating gives CASSQALQVPQYV.

The V gene is TRBV5-4, the J gene TRBJ1-5; TRBD1 matches 11 bases. There are 17 residues in the CDR3. V lost 2 bases to trimming and J lost 6 bases; unmatched junction nucleotides: 10. Germline V CDR1 and CDR2: SGHNT, YYREEE (reference sequence). CDR3 sequence (DNA): TGTGCCAGCAGCTTCGGACAGGGGGCGCGAGGGGGTCAGCCCCAGCATTTT. Residues: CASSFGQGARGGQPQHF.